One and the same sample provided the 23 T cell receptor beta chains below, sequenced in a study of T-cell reconstitution after alpha-beta-depleted transplantation in children. Preparation of the TCRbeta library used unique molecular identifiers. MiXCR was run by TCRdb on the PCR reads, yielding one entry per CDR3 protein. The data contain tens of thousands of distinct CDR3 sequences, 5% to 6.5% of them singletons. Source: PBMCs, mostly from graft donor cells, taken 60 days after TCRalphabeta/CD19-depleted stem cell transplant. Source of these receptors: a female patient aged 2 to 10 who had a stem cell transplant for aplastic anemia, so the T cells may come from the graft donor.

This clonotype has more than one count but fewer than ten. The CDR3 coding sequence is TGTGCCTGGGGGAGGGGGGCCGGAGATACGCAGTATTTT. Protein product: CAWGRGAGDTQYF. V usage is TRBV30 and J usage is TRBJ2-3; the D gene is possibly TRBD2 (7 bases). Germline-derived CDR1 and CDR2 are GTSNPN and SVGIG (reference sequence). Trimming cost V 5 bases and J 5 bases, with 14 bases left between them. CDR3 length: 13 residues. Filled out from reference TRBV30 and TRBJ2-3, the complete variable domain reads SQTIHQWPATLVQPVGSPLSLECTVEGTSNPNLYWYRQAAGRGLQLLFYSVGIGQISSEVPQNLSASRPQDRQFILSSKKLLLSDSGFYLCAWGRGAGDTQYFGPGTRLTVL.

The chain carries TRBV14 and TRBJ2-7; 8 bases agree with TRBD2. Germline-derived CDR1 and CDR2 are SGHDN and FVKESK. The ends lost 4 bases at V and 2 bases at J; junction bases unmatched: 4. The CDR3 runs 14 residues. In DNA, the CDR3 is TGTGCCAGCAGCCGACCGGGACTAGCCTACGAGCAGTACTTC. It specifies CASSRPGLAYEQYF.

Only a few counts were recorded for this clonotype. J is TRBJ1-2 and V is TRBV7-9; D is unresolved. The V end lost 1 base, the J end lost 4 bases, and 7 bases lay between the germline ends. This CDR3 has 13 amino acids. CDR1 SEHNR and CDR2 FQNEAQ come from the germline V gene (reference sequence). The CDR3 sequence: CASSLVGRYGYTF. CDR3 DNA sequence: TGTGCCAGCAGCTTAGTTGGGCGCTATGGCTACACCTTC. Full variable domain (rest looked up from reference TRBV7-9 and TRBJ1-2): DTGVSQNPRHKITKRGQNVTFRCDPISEHNRLYWYRQTLGQGPEFLTYFQNEAQLEKSRLLSDRFSAERPKGSFSTLEIQRTEQGDSAMYLCASSLVGRYGYTFGSGTRLTVV.

This clonotype appeared many times. This chain uses TRBV12-3 or TRBV12-4 with TRBJ1-4; the match to TRBD1 covers 9 bases. The CDR3 has 15 amino acids. V gave up 2 bases and J gave up 8 bases; unmatched junction bases: 6. CDR3 protein: CASSLRTGGDEKLFF. The CDR3 DNA sequence: TGTGCCAGCAGTTTAAGAACAGGGGGCGACGAAAAACTGTTTTTT.

This clonotype showed up many times. J is TRBJ2-5 and V is TRBV27, with 10 nucleotides matching TRBD1. The CDR3 contains 15 residues. Germline assignment: CDR1 MNHEY and CDR2 SMNVEV (reference sequence). V was pared by 6 bases and J by 4 bases, with 8 bases of the junction left unmatched. CDR3 protein: CASRGQGEVAETQYF. For the CDR3, the DNA is TGTGCCAGCAGAGGACAGGGGGAGGTCGCAGAGACCCAGTACTTC.

This clonotype was seen many times. V usage is TRBV12-3 or TRBV12-4 and J usage is TRBJ1-2; tentative D call: TRBD1 (6 bases). V lost 7 bases and J lost 0, with 15 bases in between. This CDR3 spans 15 amino acids. CDR3 nucleotides: TGTGCCAGCACCACAGGGCCAACTTCTAACTATGGCTACACCTTC. This gives the protein CASTTGPTSNYGYTF.

This clonotype has at least ten counts. The V call is TRBV30, the J call TRBJ2-1, with unresolved D. The germline V and J ends were trimmed by 2 bases and 5 bases, with 7 bases remaining between them. The length of the CDR3 is 12 residues. Germline CDR1 reads GTSNPN; CDR2 reads SVGIG (reference sequence). In DNA form, the CDR3 reads TGTGCCTGGAGTTTCAGAGACAATGAGCAGTTCTTC. Protein product: CAWSFRDNEQFF. The variable domain in full, with the rest retrieved from reference TRBV30 and TRBJ2-1, is SQTIHQWPATLVQPVGSPLSLECTVEGTSNPNLYWYRQAAGRGLQLLFYSVGIGQISSEVPQNLSASRPQDRQFILSSKKLLLSDSGFYLCAWSFRDNEQFFGPGTRLTVL.

This clonotype appeared many times. V usage is TRBV29-1 and J usage is TRBJ2-3; 11 nucleotides agree with TRBD2. Germline CDR1 and CDR2: SQVTM and ANQGSEA. There are 14 residues in the CDR3. V gave up 3 bases and J gave up 8 bases; unmatched junction bases: 7. The CDR3 is CSVDGLAGGGTQYF. The CDR3 nucleotides are TGCAGCGTTGATGGGCTAGCGGGAGGAGGTACGCAGTATTTT.

The table lists this clonotype with many counts. This chain uses TRBV28 with TRBJ2-3; tentatively, D is TRBD1 (6 bases). V was clipped by 8 bases and J by 5 bases, with 11 bases between them. This CDR3 contains 12 residues. Germline values: CDR1 MDHEN, CDR2 SYDVKM. CDR3 coding DNA: TGTGCCAGCTGGGGGCGCGGAGATACGCAGTATTTT. This sequence encodes CASWGRGDTQYF.

This clonotype was counted at least ten times. The genes are TRBV6-5 and TRBJ2-7; 8 positions match TRBD1. The V gene end was trimmed by 7 bases and the J gene end by 5 bases; junction bases not matched to a gene: 10. Germline values: CDR1 MNHEY, CDR2 SVGAGI. The CDR3 sequence is 14 residues long. In DNA form, the CDR3 reads TGTGCCAGCACCACCGGGACAGGACTACACGAGCAGTACTTC. Translation: CASTTGTGLHEQYF.

The table lists this clonotype with many counts. This chain joins TRBV7-9 and TRBJ1-4; the D gene is possibly TRBD1 (5 bases). This CDR3 contains 15 residues. CDR1 and CDR2 (germline): SEHNR, FQNEAQ (reference sequence). V shed 4 bases and J shed 5 bases, with 14 bases lying between them. This CDR3 reads CASSSAGSKNEKLFF. The CDR3 DNA is TGTGCCAGCAGCTCCGCAGGGAGTAAAAATGAAAAACTGTTTTTT.

This clonotype was seen ten or more times. The chain links TRBV7-3 to TRBJ2-3; 9 bases match TRBD2. The CDR3 length is 14 residues. Germline CDR1 is SGHTA and CDR2 is FQGTGA. The trim removed 4 bases at V and 1 base at J, leaving 0 bases unmatched. The CDR3 here is CASSWTSGTDTQYF. CDR3 coding DNA: TGTGCCAGCAGCTGGACTAGCGGCACAGATACGCAGTATTTT.

J is TRBJ1-4 and V is TRBV18; D remains unclear. The V end lost 1 base, the J end lost 7 bases, and 7 bases lay between the germline ends. The germline V gene has CDR1 KGHSH and CDR2 LQKENI. CDR3 length: 13 residues. The CDR3 sequence: CASSPQKGEKLFF. CDR3 in DNA: TGTGCCAGCTCACCACAGAAGGGTGAAAAACTGTTTTTT.

This clonotype was seen just once. The rearrangement links TRBV3-1 to TRBJ1-4; D perhaps matches TRBD1 (5 bases). This CDR3 has 15 amino acids. Per germline, CDR1 LGHDT and CDR2 YNNKEL (reference sequence). With 4 bases removed from V and 4 bases from J, the gap between germline ends came to 13 bases. CDR3 DNA sequence: TGTGCCAGCAGCCCCAACGGGGCCATTAATGAAAAACTGTTTTTT. Encoded protein: CASSPNGAINEKLFF.

This chain links TRBV7-2 with TRBJ1-1; maybe TRBD1 (5 bases). Germline V lookup: CDR1 SGHTA, CDR2 FQGNSA. Trimming took off 5 bases at V and 4 bases at J, with 14 bases between the two ends. This CDR3 is 14 amino acids long. CDR3 nucleotides: TGTGCCAGCAGCCTGTGGGGGGAAGGCACTGAAGCTTTCTTT. This codes for CASSLWGEGTEAFF.

This clonotype was recorded at least ten times. The chain is built from TRBV28 and TRBJ1-1, with D possibly being TRBD1 (5 bases). The V and J ends lost 1 base and 1 base respectively, with 10 bases between them. Germline V gene lookup returns CDR1 MDHEN and CDR2 SYDVKM. The CDR3 length is 15 residues. In nucleotides, the CDR3 is TGTGCCAGCAGTTTATCAGGGCTTAGGAACACTGAAGCTTTCTTT. This sequence encodes CASSLSGLRNTEAFF. Using reference TRBV28 and TRBJ1-1 for the parts outside the CDR3, the full variable domain is DVKVTQSSRYLVKRTGEKVFLECVQDMDHENMFWYRQDPGLGLRLIYFSYDVKMKEKGDIPEGYSVSREKKERFSLILESASTNQTSMYLCASSLSGLRNTEAFFGQGTRLTVV.

This clonotype was picked up many times. The chain recombines TRBV11-2 with TRBJ2-4, with unresolved D. Germline V lookup: CDR1 SGHAT, CDR2 FQNNGV. The CDR3 sequence is 13 residues long. The V and J ends lost 0 bases and 6 bases respectively, with 6 bases between them. CDR3 amino acids: CASSLDQRNIQYF. The CDR3 region has the DNA TGTGCCAGCAGCTTAGATCAGAGAAACATTCAGTACTTC.

There are many counts of this clonotype. The chain employs TRBV12-3 or TRBV12-4 and TRBJ1-3, with TRBD1 matching over 7 bases. V lost 7 bases, J lost 4 bases, and 4 bases stayed unmatched. The CDR3 spans 13 residues. The CDR3 coding sequence is TGTGCCAGCACCGGGGACAGAGGAAACACCATATATTTT. The encoded protein is CASTGDRGNTIYF.

CDR3: CASSPRLAVQSTGELFF. In DNA form, the CDR3 reads TGTGCCAGCTCACCACGACTAGCGGTTCAGAGCACCGGGGAGCTGTTTTTT. This sequence joins TRBV18 and TRBJ2-2; 9 bases line up with TRBD2. The germline gives CDR1 KGHSH, CDR2 LQKENI. Unmatched junction bases numbered 7, after V lost 1 base and J lost 4 bases. The CDR3 consists of 17 residues.

This clonotype has a count of ten or more. This chain joins TRBV9 and TRBJ2-1; D remains ambiguous. Trimming removed 4 bases at V and 0 bases at J, with 11 bases between. The CDR3 extends over 15 amino acids. CDR1 SGDLS and CDR2 YYNGEE come from the germline V gene. CDR3 in DNA: TGTGCCAGCAGCCCCAGCCTTTTCTCCTACAATGAGCAGTTCTTC. This encodes CASSPSLFSYNEQFF. The complete variable domain, with remaining parts taken from reference TRBV9 and TRBJ2-1, reads DSGVTQTPKHLITATGQRVTLRCSPRSGDLSVYWYQQSLDQGLQFLIQYYNGEERAKGNILERFSAQQFPDLHSELNLSSLELGDSALYFCASSPSLFSYNEQFFGPGTRLTVL.

This clonotype was detected ten times or more. The CDR3 is CASSYSTGYSNQPQHF. The CDR3 region has the DNA TGTGCCAGCAGTTACTCGACAGGGTATAGCAATCAGCCCCAGCATTTT. This sequence joins TRBV6-5 and TRBJ1-5; 7 nucleotides line up with TRBD1. There are 16 residues in the CDR3. Germline loops: CDR1 MNHEY, CDR2 SVGAGI. V lost 0 bases and J lost 0; bases outside the gene matches: 2.

This clonotype occurred many times. This chain links TRBV6-2 or TRBV6-3 with TRBJ2-1; unclear D gene. This CDR3 region has 16 residues. The germline gives CDR1 MNHEY, CDR2 SVGEGT. Trimming removed 5 bases from V and 0 bases from J, with 14 bases in between. The CDR3 sequence is CASSPLATSSYNEQFF. The CDR3 DNA follows: TGTGCCAGCAGTCCTCTTGCAACGAGCTCCTACAATGAGCAGTTCTTC.

This clonotype was found many times. This rearrangement joins TRBV5-1 to TRBJ2-7; 7 bases match TRBD2. The V gene end was trimmed by 0 bases and the J gene end by 3 bases; junction bases not matched to a gene: 9. The CDR3 is 16 residues long. Germline values: CDR1 SGHRS, CDR2 YFSETQ. Here the CDR3 DNA reads TGCGCCAGCAGCTTGGGCGGCGGGAGCGCTGGCTACGAGCAGTACTTC. Amino acid sequence: CASSLGGGSAGYEQYF.